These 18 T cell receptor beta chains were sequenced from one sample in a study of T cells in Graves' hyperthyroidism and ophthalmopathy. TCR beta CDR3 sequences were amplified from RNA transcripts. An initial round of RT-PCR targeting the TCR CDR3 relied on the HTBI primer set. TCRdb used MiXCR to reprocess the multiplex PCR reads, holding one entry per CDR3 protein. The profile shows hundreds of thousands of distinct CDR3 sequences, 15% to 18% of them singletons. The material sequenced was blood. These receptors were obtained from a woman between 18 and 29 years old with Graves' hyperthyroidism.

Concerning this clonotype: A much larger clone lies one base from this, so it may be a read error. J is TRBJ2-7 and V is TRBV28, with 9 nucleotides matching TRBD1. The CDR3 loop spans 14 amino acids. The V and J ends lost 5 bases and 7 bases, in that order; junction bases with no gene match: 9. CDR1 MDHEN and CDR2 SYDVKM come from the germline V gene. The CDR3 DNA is TGTGCCAGCAGTCCCGACAGGGGGTCCTTAGAGCAGTACTTC. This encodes CASSPDRGSLEQYF.

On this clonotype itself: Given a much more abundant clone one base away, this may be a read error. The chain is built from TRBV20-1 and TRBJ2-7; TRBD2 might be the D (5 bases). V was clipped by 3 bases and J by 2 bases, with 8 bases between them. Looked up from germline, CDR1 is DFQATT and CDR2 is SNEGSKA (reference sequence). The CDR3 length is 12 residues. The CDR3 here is CSASRGAYEQYF. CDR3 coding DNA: TGCAGTGCTAGTCGGGGTGCCTACGAGCAGTACTTC.

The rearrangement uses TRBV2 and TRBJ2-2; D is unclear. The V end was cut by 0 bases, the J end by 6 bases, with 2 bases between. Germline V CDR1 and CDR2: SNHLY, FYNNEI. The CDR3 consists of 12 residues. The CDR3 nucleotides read TGTGCCAGCAGTGAAGCCCCCGGGGAGCTGTTTTTT. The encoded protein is CASSEAPGELFF.

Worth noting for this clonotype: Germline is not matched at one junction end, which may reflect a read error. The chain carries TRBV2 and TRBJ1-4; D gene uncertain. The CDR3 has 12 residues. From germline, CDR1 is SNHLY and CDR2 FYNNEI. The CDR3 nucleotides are TGTGCCAGCATGGGAGGCGGGGAAAAACTGCTTTTT. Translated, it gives CASMGGGEKLLF.

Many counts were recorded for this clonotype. The CDR3 protein is CSARDGTVNTEAFF. DNA of the CDR3: TGCAGTGCTAGAGATGGGACGGTGAACACTGAAGCTTTCTTT. The chain employs TRBV20-1 and TRBJ1-1; tentative D call: TRBD1 (5 bases). The V end was cut by 0 bases, the J end by 0 bases, with 8 bases between. Germline values: CDR1 DFQATT, CDR2 SNEGSKA (reference sequence). This CDR3 has 14 residues.

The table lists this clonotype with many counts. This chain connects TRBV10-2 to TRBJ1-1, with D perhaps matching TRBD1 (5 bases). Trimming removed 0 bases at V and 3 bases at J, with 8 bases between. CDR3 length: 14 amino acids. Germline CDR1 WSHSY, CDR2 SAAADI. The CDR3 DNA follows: TGCGCCAGCAGTGAGTCGAGGGGCTACACTGAAGCTTTCTTT. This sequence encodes CASSESRGYTEAFF.

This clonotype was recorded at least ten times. CDR3 bases: TGTGCCAGCAGCAGGATAGAGACCCAGTACTTC. It translates to CASSRIETQYF. V gene TRBV3-1 combines with J gene TRBJ2-5; D gene uncertain. The length of the CDR3 is 11 residues. From germline, CDR1 is LGHDT and CDR2 YNNKEL (reference sequence). V was clipped by 5 bases and J by 4 bases, with 5 bases between them.

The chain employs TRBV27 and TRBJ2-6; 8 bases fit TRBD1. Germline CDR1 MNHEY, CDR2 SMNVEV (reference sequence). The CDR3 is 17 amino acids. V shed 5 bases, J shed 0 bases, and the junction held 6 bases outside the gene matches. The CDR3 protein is CASSRQGLLSGANVLTF. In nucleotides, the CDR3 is TGTGCCAGCAGTCGACAGGGGCTTCTCTCTGGGGCCAACGTCCTGACTTTC.

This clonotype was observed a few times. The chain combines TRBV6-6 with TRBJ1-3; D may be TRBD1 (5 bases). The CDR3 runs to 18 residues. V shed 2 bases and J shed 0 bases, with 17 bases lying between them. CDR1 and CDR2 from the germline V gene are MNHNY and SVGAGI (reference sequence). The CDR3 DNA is TGTGCCAGCAGTTACCCAAGCAGGGAAACGCTCTCTGGAAACACCATATATTTT. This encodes CASSYPSRETLSGNTIYF.

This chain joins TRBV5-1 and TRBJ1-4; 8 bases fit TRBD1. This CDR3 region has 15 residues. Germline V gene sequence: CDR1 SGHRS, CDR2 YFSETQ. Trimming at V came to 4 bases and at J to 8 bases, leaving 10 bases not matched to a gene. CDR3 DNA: TGCGCCAGCAGCGTCCCCGGGACAGGAGGGGAAAAACTGTTTTTT. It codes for CASSVPGTGGEKLFF.

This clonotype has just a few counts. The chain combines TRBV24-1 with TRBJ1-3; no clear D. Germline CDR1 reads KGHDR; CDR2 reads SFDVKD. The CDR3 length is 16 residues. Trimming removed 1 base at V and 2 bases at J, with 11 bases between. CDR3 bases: TGTGCCACCAGTGATTTAAGGCAGTCCACTGGAAACACCATATATTTT. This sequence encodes CATSDLRQSTGNTIYF.

CDR3 bases: TGTGCCAGCAGCTTGGATAGGGGGCAAGAGACCCAGTACTTC. Translating it yields CASSLDRGQETQYF. This rearrangement joins TRBV5-6 to TRBJ2-5; perhaps TRBD1 as D (6 bases). The V gene lost 0 bases and the J gene lost 2 bases, with 8 bases spanning the gap. Germline assignment: CDR1 SGHDT and CDR2 YYEEEE. The CDR3 runs to 14 residues.

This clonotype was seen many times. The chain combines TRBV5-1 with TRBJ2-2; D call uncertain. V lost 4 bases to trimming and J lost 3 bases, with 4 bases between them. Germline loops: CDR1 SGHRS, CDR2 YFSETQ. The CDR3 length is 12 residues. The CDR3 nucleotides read TGCGCCAGCAGCAGGGACACCGGGGAGCTGTTTTTT. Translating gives CASSRDTGELFF.

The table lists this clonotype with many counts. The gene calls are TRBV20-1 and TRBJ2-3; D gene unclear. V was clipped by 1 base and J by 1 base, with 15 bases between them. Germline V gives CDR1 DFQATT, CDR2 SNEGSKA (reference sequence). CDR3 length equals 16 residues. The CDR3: CSARGQAIRGTDTQYF. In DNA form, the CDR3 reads TGCAGTGCTAGAGGCCAGGCCATCCGGGGCACAGATACGCAGTATTTT.

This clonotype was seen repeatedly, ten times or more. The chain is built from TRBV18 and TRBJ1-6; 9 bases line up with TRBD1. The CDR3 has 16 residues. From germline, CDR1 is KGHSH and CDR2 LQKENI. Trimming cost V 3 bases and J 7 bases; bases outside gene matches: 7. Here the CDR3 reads CASSPGQGSANSPLHF. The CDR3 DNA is TGTGCCAGCTCACCGGGACAGGGATCGGCAAATTCACCCCTCCACTTT.

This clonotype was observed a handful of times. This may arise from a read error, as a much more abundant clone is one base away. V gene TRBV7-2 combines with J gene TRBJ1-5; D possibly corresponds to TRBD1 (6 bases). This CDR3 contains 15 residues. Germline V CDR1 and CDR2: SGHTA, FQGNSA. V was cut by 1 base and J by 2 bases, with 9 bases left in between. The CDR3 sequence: CASSLESGGNQPQHF. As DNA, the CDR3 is TGTGCCAGCAGCTTAGAATCAGGGGGCAATCAGCCCCAGCATTTT.

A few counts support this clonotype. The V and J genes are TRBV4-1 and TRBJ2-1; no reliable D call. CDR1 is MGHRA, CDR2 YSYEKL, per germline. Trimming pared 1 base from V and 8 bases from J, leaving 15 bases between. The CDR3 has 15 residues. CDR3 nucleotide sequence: TGCGCCAGCAGCCAAGCTGATCGCCCGGGCGATGAGCAGTTCTTC. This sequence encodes CASSQADRPGDEQFF.

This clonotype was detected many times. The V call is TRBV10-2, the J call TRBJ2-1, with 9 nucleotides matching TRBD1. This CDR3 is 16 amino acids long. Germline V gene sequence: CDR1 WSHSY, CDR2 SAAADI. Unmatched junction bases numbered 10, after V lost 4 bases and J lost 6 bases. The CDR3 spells CASSAQGTGGRNEQFF. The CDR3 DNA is TGCGCCAGCAGTGCACAAGGAACAGGGGGCCGCAATGAGCAGTTCTTC.